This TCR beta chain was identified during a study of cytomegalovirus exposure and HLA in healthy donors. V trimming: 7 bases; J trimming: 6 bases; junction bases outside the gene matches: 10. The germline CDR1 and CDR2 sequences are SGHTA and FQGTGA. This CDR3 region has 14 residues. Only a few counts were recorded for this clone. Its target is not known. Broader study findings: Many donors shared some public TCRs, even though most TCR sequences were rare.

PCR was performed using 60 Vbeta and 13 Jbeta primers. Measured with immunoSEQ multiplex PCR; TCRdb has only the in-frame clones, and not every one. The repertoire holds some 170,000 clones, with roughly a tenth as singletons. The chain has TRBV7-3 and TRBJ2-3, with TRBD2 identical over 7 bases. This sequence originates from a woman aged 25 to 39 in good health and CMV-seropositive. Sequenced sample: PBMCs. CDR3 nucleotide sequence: TGTGCCAGCAACCTACTGGGGACTACGGATACGCAGTATTTT. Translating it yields CASNLLGTTDTQYF.